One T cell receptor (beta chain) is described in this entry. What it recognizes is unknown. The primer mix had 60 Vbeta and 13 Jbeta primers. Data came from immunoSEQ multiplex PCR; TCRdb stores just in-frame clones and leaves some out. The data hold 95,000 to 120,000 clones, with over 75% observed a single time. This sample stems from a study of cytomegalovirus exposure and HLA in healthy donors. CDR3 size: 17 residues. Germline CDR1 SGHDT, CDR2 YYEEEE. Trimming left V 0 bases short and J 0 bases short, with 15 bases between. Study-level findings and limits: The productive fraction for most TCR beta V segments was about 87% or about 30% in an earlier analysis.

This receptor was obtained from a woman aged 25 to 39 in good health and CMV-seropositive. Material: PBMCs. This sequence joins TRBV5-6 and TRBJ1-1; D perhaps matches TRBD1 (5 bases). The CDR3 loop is CASSLAGGVKMNTEAFF. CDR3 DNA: TGTGCCAGCAGCTTGGCGGGGGGGGTTAAGATGAACACTGAAGCTTTCTTT.